A single T cell receptor beta chain is shown here with its context. This specimen belongs to a study of blood T cell repertoires in COVID-19. As for the study in general: T cells, B-cell-depleted T cells, or PBMCs supplied cDNA or gDNA.

Authors' methods: Counts of nucleated cells, estimated from reference gene primer amplification, were obtained. Repertoires were generated with immunoSEQ multiplex PCR, while TCRdb's copy carries only in-frame clones and drops some. The V and J calls and clone size were taken over from that table, and D and trimming were inferred from the DNA. The data hold around 250,000 clones, with around four fifths observed a single time. Germline CDR1 and CDR2: SGHNT and YYREEE (reference sequence). The CDR3 runs to 16 residues. Trimming cost V 3 bases and J 2 bases; bases outside gene matches: 7. The chain couples TRBV5-4 to TRBJ2-2; 7 bases match TRBD2. This sequence originates from a man older than 75 with acute or convalescent COVID-19. The sample taken for sequencing was peripheral blood. Written as DNA, the CDR3 is TGTGCCAGCAGCTCCGCCGGCGGGAGAAACACCGGGGAGCTGTTTTTT. This gives the protein CASSSAGGRNTGELFF.